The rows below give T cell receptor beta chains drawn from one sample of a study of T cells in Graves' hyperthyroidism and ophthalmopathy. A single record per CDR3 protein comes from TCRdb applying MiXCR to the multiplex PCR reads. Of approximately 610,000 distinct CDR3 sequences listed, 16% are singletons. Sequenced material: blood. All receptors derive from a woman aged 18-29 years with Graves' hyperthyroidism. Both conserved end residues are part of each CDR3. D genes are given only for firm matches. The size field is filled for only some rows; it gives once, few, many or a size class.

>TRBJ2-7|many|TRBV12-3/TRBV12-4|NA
CASSHRAHYEQYF
TGTGCCAGCAGTCACCGGGCCCACTACGAGCAGTACTTC
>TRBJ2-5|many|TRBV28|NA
CASSFPTGSPYF
TGTGCCAGCAGTTTCCCTACAGGGTCCCCGTACTTC
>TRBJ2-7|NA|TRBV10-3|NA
CAISAHGTIHEQYF
TGTGCCATCAGTGCCCACGGGACAATCCACGAGCAGTACTTC
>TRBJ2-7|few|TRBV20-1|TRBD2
CSARPPWREALDQYF
TGCAGTGCTAGGCCCCCGTGGCGGGAGGCCCTCGATCAGTACTTC
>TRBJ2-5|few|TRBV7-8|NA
CASSLEFRPGLYQYF
TGTGCCAGCAGCTTAGAGTTCAGACCCGGGTTATACCAGTACTTC
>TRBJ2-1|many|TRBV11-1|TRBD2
CASSPRAAGGRNEQFF
TGTGCCAGCAGCCCCCGGGCGGCGGGGGGACGAAATGAGCAGTTCTTC
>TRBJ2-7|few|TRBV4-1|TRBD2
CASSQDLIRLAGVPQNYEQYF
TGCGCCAGCAGCCAAGATCTGATTAGGCTAGCGGGAGTTCCCCAAAACTACGAGCAGTACTTC
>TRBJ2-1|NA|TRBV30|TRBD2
CAWTRGRATYNEQFF
TGTGCCTGGACCCGTGGGAGGGCCACCTACAATGAGCAGTTCTTC
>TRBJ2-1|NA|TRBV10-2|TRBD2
CASSDMGLADAYNEQFF
TGCGCCAGCAGTGACATGGGACTAGCTGACGCCTACAATGAGCAGTTCTTC
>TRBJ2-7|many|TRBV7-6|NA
CASSLVQGFHEQYF
TGTGCCAGCAGCCTTGTCCAGGGTTTCCACGAGCAGTACTTC
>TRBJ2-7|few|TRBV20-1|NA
CSARGRGTGLDEQYF
TGCAGTGCTAGGGGGCGAGGAACGGGCCTGGACGAGCAGTACTTC
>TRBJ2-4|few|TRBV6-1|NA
CASEGRKNIQYF
TGTGCCAGCGAAGGCAGGAAAAACATTCAGTACTTC
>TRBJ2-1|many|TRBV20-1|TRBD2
CSARKLAGPSSYNEQFF
TGCAGTGCTAGAAAGCTAGCGGGCCCGAGCTCCTACAATGAGCAGTTCTTC
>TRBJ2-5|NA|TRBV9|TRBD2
CASSKVAGGRETQYF
TGTGCCAGCAGCAAGGTAGCGGGAGGGCGAGAGACCCAGTACTTC
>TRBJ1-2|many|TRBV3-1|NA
CASSQDGGARTKGYTF
TGTGCCAGCAGCCAAGATGGGGGGGCCAGGACAAAAGGCTACACCTTC
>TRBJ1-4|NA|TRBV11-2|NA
CASSRGGAATNEKLFF
TGTGCCAGCAGCCGAGGGGGGGCAGCCACCAATGAAAAACTGTTTTTT
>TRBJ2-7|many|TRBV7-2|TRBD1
CASSLGQGRRDEQYF
TGTGCCAGCAGCTTAGGACAGGGGAGAAGAGACGAGCAGTACTTC
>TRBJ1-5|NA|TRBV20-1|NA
CSARVAGFRQYSNQPQHF
TGCAGTGCTAGAGTGGCAGGGTTTCGTCAATATAGCAATCAGCCCCAGCATTTT
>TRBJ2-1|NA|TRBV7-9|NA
CASREINEQFF
TGTGCCAGCCGGGAAATTAATGAGCAGTTCTTC
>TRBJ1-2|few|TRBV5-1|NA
CASRTAGAGELGGYTF
TGCGCCAGCAGAACGGCGGGGGCAGGGGAACTAGGAGGCTACACCTTC
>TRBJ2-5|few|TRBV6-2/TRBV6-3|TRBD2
CASSPASGKRTQYF
TGTGCCAGCAGCCCCGCTAGCGGAAAGAGGACCCAGTACTTC
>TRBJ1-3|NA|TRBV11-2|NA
CASSAQGLSGNTIYF
TGTGCCAGCAGCGCCCAGGGGCTCTCTGGAAACACCATATATTTT
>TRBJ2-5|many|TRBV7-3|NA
CASSPRGPPQETQYF
TGTGCCAGCAGCCCCCGGGGACCACCGCAAGAGACCCAGTACTTC
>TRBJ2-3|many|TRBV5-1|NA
CASSASTDTQYF
TGTGCCAGCAGCGCTAGCACAGATACGCAGTATTTT
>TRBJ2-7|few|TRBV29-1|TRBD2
CSVGASGNYEQYF
TGCAGCGTTGGGGCTAGCGGGAACTACGAGCAGTACTTC
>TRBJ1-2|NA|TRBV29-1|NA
CSVEGTSGYTF
TGCAGCGTTGAAGGGACATCAGGCTACACCTTC
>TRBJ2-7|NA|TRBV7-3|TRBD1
CACSLMGQGAYEQYF
TGTGCCTGCAGCTTAATGGGACAGGGGGCCTACGAGCAGTACTTC
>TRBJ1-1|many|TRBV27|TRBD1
CASKRRDRGFGGAFF
TGTGCCAGCAAACGCCGAGACAGGGGTTTCGGAGGAGCTTTCTTT
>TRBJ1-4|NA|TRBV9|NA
CASSVGRDRPNEKLFF
TGTGCCAGCAGCGTAGGTAGGGACCGACCTAATGAAAAACTGTTTTTT
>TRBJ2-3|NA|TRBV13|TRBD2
CASSPRWPSGSPDTQYF
TGTGCCAGCAGCCCGAGGTGGCCTAGCGGGAGCCCAGATACGCAGTATTTT
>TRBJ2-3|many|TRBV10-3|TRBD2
CAIRSSGPTDTQYF
TGTGCCATCAGATCTAGCGGCCCCACAGATACGCAGTATTTT
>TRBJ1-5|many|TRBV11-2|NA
CASSLDLRQPQHF
TGTGCCAGCAGCTTAGATTTACGACAGCCCCAGCATTTT
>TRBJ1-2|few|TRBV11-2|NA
CASSSSTGTSNYGYTF
TGTGCCAGCAGCTCTTCCACCGGGACCTCTAACTATGGCTACACCTTC
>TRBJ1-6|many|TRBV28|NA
CASSFPDSPIVAPLHF
TGTGCCAGCAGTTTCCCGGACAGCCCTATCGTCGCACCCCTCCACTTT
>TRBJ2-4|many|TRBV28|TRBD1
CASSWDGTGLSQNIQYF
TGTGCCAGCAGTTGGGACGGGACAGGGTTATCCCAAAACATTCAGTACTTC